These 29 T cell receptor beta chains came from one sample sequenced in a study of OX40 agonist ivuxolimab in advanced cancers. Generated by immunoSEQ multiplex PCR, the TCRdb table keeps only in-frame clones and is missing some. Of about 68,000 clones listed, around 80% were seen once; the top ten hold about 1.6%. This sample comprised CD4+ or CD8+ T cells sorted from blood, obtained in a trial of the OX40 agonist ivuxolimab. The receptors were sampled from an adult with an advanced solid tumor such as melanoma, head and neck, liver or kidney cancer.

This chain joins TRBV11-2 and TRBJ1-2; D not resolved. V shed 0 bases and J shed 2 bases, with 10 bases lying between them. CDR3 length: 15 residues. CDR1 and CDR2 (germline): SGHAT, FQNNGV. The CDR3 DNA is TGTGCCAGCAGCTTAGATTATGTCAGCAACTATGGCTACACCTTC. Residues: CASSLDYVSNYGYTF.

The genes are TRBV2 and TRBJ1-2, with D perhaps matching TRBD1 (5 bases). Germline CDR1 SNHLY, CDR2 FYNNEI. The CDR3 consists of 14 residues. The V end lost 6 bases, the J end lost 4 bases, and 15 bases lay between the germline ends. The chain's CDR3 is CASSRTQDIYGYTF. CDR3 nucleotides: TGTGCCAGCAGCCGAACACAGGATATCTATGGCTACACCTTC.

The chain carries TRBV23-1 and TRBJ1-6; TRBD1 might be the D (6 bases). TRBV23-1 is an ORF for which the function is uncertain. Trimming took 6 bases from V and 0 from J, leaving 18 bases between them. This CDR3 spans 18 amino acids. Here the CDR3 reads CASRPPTGESSYNSPLHF. The CDR3 DNA reads TGCGCCAGCAGACCCCCGACAGGAGAAAGCTCCTATAATTCACCCCTCCACTTT.

This chain connects TRBV9 to TRBJ2-3; tentative D call: TRBD1 (6 bases). Germline V gene lookup returns CDR1 SGDLS and CDR2 YYNGEE. The CDR3 extends over 15 amino acids. The V and J ends lost 2 bases and 6 bases respectively, with 16 bases between them. Here the CDR3 DNA reads TGTGCCAGCAGCGTCATGGGATCTAGGGGGGATACGCAGTATTTT. Translated: CASSVMGSRGDTQYF.

The rearrangement uses TRBV28 and TRBJ2-5; maybe TRBD1 (6 bases). This CDR3 is built from 16 residues. Per germline, CDR1 MDHEN and CDR2 SYDVKM. The V end lost 3 bases, the J end lost 5 bases, and 19 bases lay between the germline ends. CDR3 protein: CASSLDSVPPLETQYF. DNA for the CDR3: TGTGCCAGCAGTTTGGACAGTGTACCTCCTCTGGAGACCCAGTACTTC. Variable domain in full (rest from reference TRBV28 and TRBJ2-5): DVKVTQSSRYLVKRTGEKVFLECVQDMDHENMFWYRQDPGLGLRLIYFSYDVKMKEKGDIPEGYSVSREKKERFSLILESASTNQTSMYLCASSLDSVPPLETQYFGPGTRLLVL.

V usage is TRBV28 and J usage is TRBJ2-5; D unclear. The CDR3 length is 14 residues. The ends were cut back, 4 bases at V and 6 bases at J, with 15 bases in the middle. Germline values: CDR1 MDHEN, CDR2 SYDVKM. The CDR3 loop reads CASSSYPSRQTQYF. The CDR3 DNA reads TGTGCCAGCAGTTCCTACCCCAGCCGGCAGACCCAGTACTTC.

The J gene is TRBJ2-1, the V gene TRBV5-1; D not resolved. CDR1 SGHRS and CDR2 YFSETQ come from the germline V gene. V shed 6 bases and J shed 0 bases, with 7 bases lying between them. This CDR3 is 13 amino acids long. CDR3 sequence (DNA): TGCGCCAGCAAGGGCTCCTCCTACAATGAGCAGTTCTTC. Translating gives CASKGSSYNEQFF.

V and J are TRBV10-3 and TRBJ1-1; no firm D call. Trimming stripped 6 bases from V and 4 bases from J, with 0 bases between. This CDR3 region has 9 residues. The germline CDR1 and CDR2 sequences are ENHRY and SYGVKD. CDR3 loop: CAISTEAFF. Written as DNA, the CDR3 is TGTGCCATCAGCACTGAAGCTTTCTTT.

This clone was counted only a few times. The chain recombines TRBV7-3 with TRBJ2-3; D is unclear. The V gene lost 1 base and the J gene lost 3 bases, with 5 bases spanning the gap. In germline, CDR1 is SGHTA, CDR2 FQGTGA. The CDR3 has 13 amino acids. CDR3 DNA: TGTGCCAGCAGCTTAAGTTGGACAGATACGCAGTATTTT. It is translated as CASSLSWTDTQYF.

The genes are TRBV28 and TRBJ1-3; no firm D call. Trimming left V 8 bases short and J 3 bases short, with 11 bases between. The CDR3 runs 13 residues. In germline, CDR1 is MDHEN, CDR2 SYDVKM. CDR3 bases: TGTGCCAGCGTTGGTATAGGTGGAAACACCATATATTTT. Translation: CASVGIGGNTIYF. Using reference TRBV28 and TRBJ1-3 for the parts outside the CDR3, the full variable domain is DVKVTQSSRYLVKRTGEKVFLECVQDMDHENMFWYRQDPGLGLRLIYFSYDVKMKEKGDIPEGYSVSREKKERFSLILESASTNQTSMYLCASVGIGGNTIYFGEGSWLTVV.

The sample holds one count of this clone. The V gene is TRBV27, the J gene TRBJ1-4, with unresolved D. Germline-derived CDR1 and CDR2 are MNHEY and SMNVEV (reference sequence). This CDR3 is 13 amino acids long. The V and J ends lost 6 bases and 7 bases respectively, with 12 bases between them. CDR3 region: CASRQDLGEKLFF. Written as DNA, the CDR3 is TGTGCCAGCAGACAAGACTTGGGTGAAAAACTGTTTTTT.

The CDR3 loop reads CASKRGEGPREQYF. The CDR3 DNA reads as TGTGCCAGCAAGAGGGGGGAAGGGCCGCGGGAGCAGTACTTC. The rearrangement links TRBV28 to TRBJ2-7; D tentatively reads TRBD1 or TRBD2 (6 bases each). This CDR3 has 14 residues. Trimming left V 7 bases short and J 7 bases short, with 20 bases between. From germline, CDR1 is MDHEN and CDR2 SYDVKM.

This clone occurred once. The genes are TRBV10-2 and TRBJ1-1; D possibly corresponds to TRBD1 (5 bases). The CDR3 length is 15 residues. Between the trimmed V and J ends, which lost 7 bases and 4 bases, there was a span of 19 bases. CDR1 is WSHSY and CDR2 is SAAADI in the germline V gene. The CDR3 here is CASKRGQGWATEAFF. CDR3 in DNA: TGCGCCAGCAAGCGAGGGCAGGGATGGGCCACTGAAGCTTTCTTT.

V and J are TRBV5-6 and TRBJ2-6; D might be TRBD1 (6 bases). V lost 4 bases, J lost 0 bases, and 17 bases lay in between. Germline lookup yields CDR1 SGHDT and CDR2 YYEEEE. The CDR3 has 18 amino acids. CDR3 nucleotides: TGTGCCAGCAGCCAGGACAGACTCTACAACTCTGGGGCCAACGTCCTGACTTTC. Residues: CASSQDRLYNSGANVLTF.

The V gene is TRBV28, the J gene TRBJ2-7, with D possibly called TRBD1 or TRBD2 (7 bases each). The germline V and J ends were trimmed by 5 bases and 5 bases, with 19 bases remaining between them. Looked up from germline, CDR1 is MDHEN and CDR2 is SYDVKM. The CDR3 has 15 amino acids. The CDR3 is CASSGRGGGPNEQYF. In nucleotides, the CDR3 is TGTGCCAGCAGTGGCCGGGGAGGGGGCCCCAACGAGCAGTACTTC.

This chain joins TRBV28 and TRBJ1-2, with D hard to call. Deletions cut 5 bases from V and 5 bases from J, with 12 bases between. CDR3 length: 13 residues. Germline CDR1 is MDHEN and CDR2 is SYDVKM. CDR3 bases: TGTGCCAGCAGTGGGCAGGTGCGGTATGGCTACACCTTC. Protein product: CASSGQVRYGYTF.

This chain links TRBV6-1 with TRBJ2-3; 7 nucleotides align to TRBD2. J gave up 2 bases and V 7 bases, and 6 bases lay outside the gene matches. Germline V gene lookup returns CDR1 MNHNS and CDR2 SASEGT. The CDR3 consists of 14 residues. This chain's CDR3 is CASNRDYNTDTQYF. CDR3 DNA sequence: TGTGCCAGCAACCGGGACTATAACACAGATACGCAGTATTTT.

The chain has TRBV7-3 and TRBJ2-3, with unresolved D. Germline values: CDR1 SGHTA, CDR2 FQGTGA. The V gene lost 5 bases and the J gene lost 4 bases, with 7 bases spanning the gap. This CDR3 is built from 12 residues. CDR3 protein: CASSPTADTQYF. CDR3 coding DNA: TGTGCCAGCAGCCCAACTGCAGATACGCAGTATTTT.

The chain has TRBV11-2 and TRBJ2-7; TRBD2 agrees at 12 bases. Germline V gene data show CDR1 as SGHAT and CDR2 as FQNNGV. V was pared by 4 bases and J by 4 bases, with 11 bases of the junction left unmatched. CDR3 length equals 17 residues. The DNA for the CDR3 is TGTGCCAGCAGCTCGCTACTCACTAGCGGGAGGCCATACGAGCAGTACTTC. Its protein is CASSSLLTSGRPYEQYF. Variable domain in full (rest from reference TRBV11-2 and TRBJ2-7): EAGVAQSPRYKIIEKRQSVAFWCNPISGHATLYWYQQILGQGPKLLIQFQNNGVVDDSQLPKDRFSAERLKGVDSTLKIQPAKLEDSAVYLCASSSLLTSGRPYEQYFGPGTRLTVT.

The chain uses TRBV19 and TRBJ2-3; no firm D call. This CDR3 spans 15 amino acids. CDR1 is LNHDA and CDR2 is SQIVND in the germline V gene (reference sequence). V was shortened by 2 bases and J by 3 bases, with 12 bases between the two germline ends. Written as DNA, the CDR3 is TGTGCCAGTAGTATACGGTCCGCCGGGACAGATACGCAGTATTTT. Its translation is CASSIRSAGTDTQYF. Full variable domain (missing parts from reference TRBV19 and TRBJ2-3): DGGITQSPKYLFRKEGQNVTLSCEQNLNHDAMYWYRQDPGQGLRLIYYSQIVNDFQKGDIAEGYSVSREKKESFPLTVTSAQKNPTAFYLCASSIRSAGTDTQYFGPGTRLTVL.

The chain couples TRBV7-2 to TRBJ2-7; a possible D gene is TRBD1 (6 bases). This CDR3 contains 14 residues. V lost 1 base and J 2 bases, leaving 9 bases between the germline ends. The germline CDR1 and CDR2 sequences are SGHTA and FQGNSA. The CDR3: CASSLVQGAYEQYF. The CDR3 DNA is TGTGCCAGCAGCTTAGTACAGGGCGCCTACGAGCAGTACTTC.

V is TRBV7-2 and J is TRBJ2-2, with 10 bases matching TRBD1. From germline, CDR1 is SGHTA and CDR2 FQGNSA. Trimming cost V 3 bases and J 7 bases; bases outside gene matches: 11. The CDR3 covers 17 residues. CDR3 sequence reads: CASSFSSRQGAGGELFF. DNA of the CDR3: TGTGCCAGCAGCTTTAGCAGCCGACAGGGGGCGGGCGGGGAGCTGTTTTTT. The full variable domain, its missing parts supplied by reference TRBV7-2 and TRBJ2-2, is GAGVSQSPSNKVTEKGKDVELRCDPISGHTALYWYRQSLGQGLEFLIYFQGNSAPDKSGLPSDRFSAERTGGSVSTLTIQRTQQEDSAVYLCASSFSSRQGAGGELFFGEGSRLTVL.

The CDR3 DNA follows: TGTGCCAGTATGTCGGCGGGAGGCCCCTACGAGCAGTACTTC. Translating it yields CASMSAGGPYEQYF. V is TRBV19 and J is TRBJ2-7, with 8 bases fitting TRBD2. CDR3 length equals 14 residues. The germline V gene has CDR1 LNHDA and CDR2 SQIVND (reference sequence). V gave up 7 bases and J gave up 2 bases; unmatched junction bases: 7.

The chain uses TRBV9 and TRBJ2-3; D is uncertain. The germline CDR1 and CDR2 sequences are SGDLS and YYNGEE. The CDR3 is made up of 15 amino acids. Trimming shortened V by 1 base and J by 0 bases, and 9 bases separated the two germline ends. CDR3 DNA: TGTGCCAGCAGCGTAACGGCACTTAGCACAGATACGCAGTATTTT. Translation gives CASSVTALSTDTQYF.

There are many counts of this clone. Other DNA sequences in the same sample also yield this CDR3. The chain links TRBV7-9 to TRBJ2-7, with D possibly being TRBD2 (6 bases). Germline V lookup: CDR1 SEHNR, CDR2 FQNEAQ (reference sequence). CDR3 length equals 14 residues. V was shortened by 1 base and J by 0 bases, with 7 bases between the two germline ends. The CDR3, as DNA: TGTGCCAGCAGCTTAGGGCGGGACTCCTACGAGCAGTACTTC. Translating it yields CASSLGRDSYEQYF.

The J gene is TRBJ2-3, the V gene TRBV10-3, with D possibly called TRBD1 or TRBD2 (5 bases each). Trimming pared 5 bases from V and 6 bases from J, leaving 18 bases between. Germline V lookup: CDR1 ENHRY, CDR2 SYGVKD. The CDR3 length is 15 residues. The CDR3 DNA follows: TGTGCCATCAGTTGGACAAGCCTCCGGGATGATACGCAGTATTTT. Its translation is CAISWTSLRDDTQYF.

This sequence joins TRBV30 and TRBJ2-7; D unresolved. The germline V gene encodes CDR1 GTSNPN and CDR2 SVGIG (reference sequence). Trimming shortened V by 0 bases and J by 3 bases, and 3 bases separated the two germline ends. The CDR3 has 11 residues. CDR3 protein: CAWSVIYEQYF. The DNA for the CDR3 is TGTGCCTGGAGTGTAATCTACGAGCAGTACTTC.

J is TRBJ2-2 and V is TRBV11-3; D ambiguous. V gave up 1 base and J gave up 7 bases, with 10 bases separating them. The V gene's germline CDR1 is SGHNT and CDR2 YENEEA. This CDR3 is built from 14 residues. CDR3 bases: TGTGCCAGCAGCTTAGGCGGTTTCGGCGGGGAGCTGTTTTTT. Its protein is CASSLGGFGGELFF. The full variable domain, rest sourced from reference TRBV11-3 and TRBJ2-2, is EAGVVQSPRYKIIEKKQPVAFWCNPISGHNTLYWYLQNLGQGPELLIRYENEEAVDDSQLPKDRFSAERLKGVDSTLKIQPAELGDSAVYLCASSLGGFGGELFFGEGSRLTVL.

V and J are TRBV7-2 and TRBJ2-1, with TRBD2 identical over 9 bases. The CDR3 loop spans 15 amino acids. V lost 1 base and J lost 8; bases outside the gene matches: 6. Germline V gives CDR1 SGHTA, CDR2 FQGNSA. The CDR3 here is CASSLVAGEGYEQFF. Here the CDR3 DNA reads TGTGCCAGCAGCTTAGTAGCGGGAGAGGGCTATGAGCAGTTCTTC.